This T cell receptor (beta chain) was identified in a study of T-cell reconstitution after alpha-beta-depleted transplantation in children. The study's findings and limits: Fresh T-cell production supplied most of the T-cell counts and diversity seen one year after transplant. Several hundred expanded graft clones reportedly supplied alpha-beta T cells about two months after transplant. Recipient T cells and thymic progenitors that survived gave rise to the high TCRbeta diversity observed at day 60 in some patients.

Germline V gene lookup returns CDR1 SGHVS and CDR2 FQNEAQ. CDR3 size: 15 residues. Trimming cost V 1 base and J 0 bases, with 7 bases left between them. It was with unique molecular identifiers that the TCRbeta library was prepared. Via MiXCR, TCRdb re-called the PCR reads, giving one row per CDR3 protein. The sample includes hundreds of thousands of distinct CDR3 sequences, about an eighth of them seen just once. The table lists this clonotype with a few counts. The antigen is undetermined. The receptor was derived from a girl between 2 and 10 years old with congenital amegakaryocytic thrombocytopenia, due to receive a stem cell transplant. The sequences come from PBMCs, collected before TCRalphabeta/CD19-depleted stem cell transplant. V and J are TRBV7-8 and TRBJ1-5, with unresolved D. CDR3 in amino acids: CASSLDGYSNQPQHF. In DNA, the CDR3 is TGTGCCAGCAGCTTAGATGGGTATAGCAATCAGCCCCAGCATTTT.